A single sample gave rise to the 17 T cell receptor beta chains below, sequenced in a study of molecular identifiers for immune sequencing clone quantification. TCRdb re-called the PCR reads with MiXCR, one entry per CDR3 protein. This table holds 65,000 or so distinct CDR3 sequences, under 20% found once. The material sequenced was naive CD8+ T cells from blood, with Jurkat cell RNA spiked in. Subset described: FACS-sorted CD8+CD4-CCR7+CD45RA+ naive T cells. Receptors originate from a human donor in good health. Some libraries in this study had Jurkat cell RNA spiked in.

The table lists this clonotype with many counts. CDR3 bases: TGTGCCAGCAGCTTGGACAGACTGAACACTGAAGCTTTCTTT. Translation gives CASSLDRLNTEAFF. This rearrangement joins TRBV7-9 to TRBJ1-1, with D perhaps matching TRBD1 (6 bases). Trimming left V 3 bases short and J 0 bases short, with 8 bases between. Germline loops: CDR1 SEHNR, CDR2 FQNEAQ (reference sequence). This CDR3 is built from 14 residues.

This clonotype was found many times. The chain has TRBV6-2 or TRBV6-3 and TRBJ2-6; a weak D match, TRBD2 (5 bases). Trimming took off 6 bases at V and 2 bases at J, with 11 bases between the two ends. This CDR3 is built from 15 residues. Per the germline V gene, CDR1 is MNHEY and CDR2 is SVGEGT. CDR3 DNA sequence: TGTGCCAGCAGGGAGGAAATAGCTGGGGCCAACGTCCTGACTTTC. Translated: CASREEIAGANVLTF.

A note on this clonotype: It is likely a read error, because the conserved phenylalanine at the end of the CDR3 is missing. The chain is built from TRBV24-1 and TRBJ1-2; the D is unclear. V shed 4 bases and J shed 4 bases, with 3 bases lying between them. Germline V CDR1 and CDR2: KGHDR, SFDVKD. The CDR3 contains 11 residues. CDR3 protein: CATSDSYGYTI. The CDR3, as DNA: TGTGCCACCAGTGACAGCTATGGCTACACCATC.

On this clonotype itself: A clone one base away is much larger, so this may be a read error. This chain connects TRBV19 to TRBJ2-1; the D is unclear. This CDR3 comprises 15 residues. Germline V lookup: CDR1 LNHDA, CDR2 SQIVND (reference sequence). CDR3 amino acids: CAGRPPLWQNNEQFF. CDR3 DNA: TGTGCCGGTAGACCACCCCTCTGGCAAAACAATGAGCAGTTCTTC.

V is TRBV19 and J is TRBJ1-4; D is possibly TRBD1 (6 bases). Germline lookup yields CDR1 LNHDA and CDR2 SQIVND (reference sequence). The V end lost 5 bases, the J end lost 4 bases, and 14 bases lay between the germline ends. The CDR3 extends over 15 amino acids. The CDR3 loop is CASSQPGHLNEKLFF. The CDR3 region has the DNA TGTGCCAGTAGTCAGCCGGGACACCTTAATGAAAAACTGTTTTTT.

With regard to this clonotype: A junction end diverges from the germline sequence, so it may reflect a read error. The V and J genes are TRBV13 and TRBJ2-7; 7 bases fit TRBD2. CDR1 is PRHDT and CDR2 is FYEKMQ in the germline V gene (reference sequence). The CDR3 runs to 15 residues. CDR3 DNA: TGTGCCAGCAGCTGTCCTGGAGCGGGGACCTACGGGCAGTACTTC. It specifies CASSCPGAGTYGQYF. The variable domain in full, completed from reference TRBV13 and TRBJ2-7, reads AAGVIQSPRHLIKEKRETATLKCYPIPRHDTVYWYQQGPGQDPQFLISFYEKMQSDKGSIPDRFSAQQFSDYHSELNMSSLELGDSALYFCASSCPGAGTYGQYFGPGTRLTVT.

Concerning this clonotype itself: A much more abundant neighbour one base away suggests this may be a read error. The rearrangement links TRBV12-3 or TRBV12-4 to TRBJ1-5, with D hard to call. V dropped 0 bases and J dropped 0 bases, with 6 bases sitting between them. The CDR3 spans 15 residues. CDR3 protein: CASSLADSSNQPQHF. Written as DNA, the CDR3 is TGTGCCAGCAGTTTAGCGGATAGTAGCAATCAGCCCCAGCATTTT.

Details on this clonotype: A much larger clone differs from this one at a single base, so this may be a read error. The chain uses TRBV14 and TRBJ2-7; 9 bases are a match to TRBD2. This CDR3 contains 16 residues. Germline CDR1 is SGHDN and CDR2 is FVKESK. Trimming took 4 bases from V and 2 from J; bases not matched to a gene: 9. CDR3 sequence: CASSPIAGAIAYEQYF. CDR3 bases: TGTGCCAGCAGCCCGATAGCGGGGGCGATAGCCTACGAGCAGTACTTC.

This clonotype was seen a handful of times. The chain is built from TRBV5-6 and TRBJ2-7; D is unresolved. Per the germline V gene, CDR1 is SGHDT and CDR2 is YYEEEE. V lost 6 bases and J lost 1, with 17 bases in between. The CDR3 has 15 residues. This CDR3 reads CASTSGWGGSYEQYF. For the CDR3, the DNA is TGTGCCAGCACCTCAGGTTGGGGTGGATCCTACGAGCAGTACTTC. The variable domain in full, completed from reference TRBV5-6 and TRBJ2-7, reads DAGVTQSPTHLIKTRGQQVTLRCSPKSGHDTVSWYQQALGQGPQFIFQYYEEEERQRGNFPDRFSGHQFPNYSSELNVNALLLGDSALYLCASTSGWGGSYEQYFGPGTRLTVT.

The genes are TRBV11-2 and TRBJ2-2; the D is unclear. V was pared by 3 bases and J by 6 bases, with 8 bases between. This CDR3 has 13 amino acids. Germline assignment: CDR1 SGHAT and CDR2 FQNNGV. The CDR3 DNA follows: TGTGCCAGCAGCTTGGTAATATCCGGGGAGCTGTTTTTT. This codes for CASSLVISGELFF.

Turning to this clonotype: One end of the junction is discordant with germline, which a read error may explain. CDR3 nucleotide sequence: TGTGCCAGTAGCTCCGGATATAGCACAGGTACGCAGTATTTT. It codes for CASSSGYSTGTQYF. The chain recombines TRBV7-3 with TRBJ2-3; D may be TRBD1 (5 bases). The CDR3 totals 14 residues. Germline CDR1 reads SGHTA; CDR2 reads FQGTGA.

This sequence joins TRBV20-1 and TRBJ2-7, with D possibly matching TRBD1 (6 bases). Germline-derived CDR1 and CDR2 are DFQATT and SNEGSKA (reference sequence). The CDR3 contains 12 residues. CDR3: CSAGDTFYEQYF. DNA for the CDR3: TGCAGCGCCGGGGACACCTTTTACGAGCAGTACTTC.

In this sample, this clonotype turned up many times. The CDR3 bases are TGTGCCAGCAGCCAAGGTGCCAGTTTCCAAGAGACCCAGTACTTC. Translating it yields CASSQGASFQETQYF. V is TRBV3-1 and J is TRBJ2-5, with D unresolved. V was trimmed by 1 base and J by 1 base, leaving 10 bases between them. Germline-derived CDR1 and CDR2 are LGHDT and YNNKEL (reference sequence). The CDR3 runs to 15 residues.

J is TRBJ2-7 and V is TRBV27, with 7 positions matching TRBD1. Per germline, CDR1 MNHEY and CDR2 SMNVEV (reference sequence). This CDR3 has 15 residues. The J segment lost 3 bases and the V segment lost 5 bases, leaving 10 bases of the junction unmatched. CDR3 in amino acids: CASSLIGQGDYEQYF. DNA for the CDR3: TGTGCCAGCAGTCTAATCGGGCAGGGGGACTACGAGCAGTACTTC.

This clonotype was counted at least ten times. V is TRBV7-9 and J is TRBJ2-7; tentatively, D is TRBD2 (5 bases). The germline gives CDR1 SEHNR, CDR2 FQNEAQ (reference sequence). V gave up 5 bases and J gave up 2 bases, with 13 bases separating them. The CDR3 length is 14 residues. The CDR3 loop reads CASSPISGTYEQYF. The CDR3 DNA is TGTGCCAGCAGCCCCATCAGCGGAACCTACGAGCAGTACTTC.

The J gene is TRBJ2-3, the V gene TRBV4-2, with D perhaps assigned TRBD1 or TRBD2 (5 bases each). Germline CDR1 and CDR2: LGHNA and YNFKEQ. The CDR3 length is 23 residues. Trimming pared 0 bases from V and 1 base from J, leaving 32 bases between. CDR3 sequence: CASSQETVAGREGWYSGTDTQYF. CDR3 nucleotides: TGTGCCAGCAGCCAAGAGACGGTGGCAGGGAGAGAGGGGTGGTATTCTGGCACAGATACGCAGTATTTT.

This clonotype was picked up one time. This sequence may be a read error, since a much larger clone differs from it by one base. The rearrangement links TRBV20-1 to TRBJ1-6; possible D gene TRBD1, 5 bases. The CDR3 is 14 residues long. Per germline, CDR1 DFQATT and CDR2 SNEGSKA (reference sequence). V gave up 3 bases and J gave up 5 bases, with 11 bases separating them. The CDR3 is CSARPDTDNSPLHF. CDR3 nucleotides: TGCAGTGCTAGGCCGGACACCGATAATTCACCCCTCCACTTT.